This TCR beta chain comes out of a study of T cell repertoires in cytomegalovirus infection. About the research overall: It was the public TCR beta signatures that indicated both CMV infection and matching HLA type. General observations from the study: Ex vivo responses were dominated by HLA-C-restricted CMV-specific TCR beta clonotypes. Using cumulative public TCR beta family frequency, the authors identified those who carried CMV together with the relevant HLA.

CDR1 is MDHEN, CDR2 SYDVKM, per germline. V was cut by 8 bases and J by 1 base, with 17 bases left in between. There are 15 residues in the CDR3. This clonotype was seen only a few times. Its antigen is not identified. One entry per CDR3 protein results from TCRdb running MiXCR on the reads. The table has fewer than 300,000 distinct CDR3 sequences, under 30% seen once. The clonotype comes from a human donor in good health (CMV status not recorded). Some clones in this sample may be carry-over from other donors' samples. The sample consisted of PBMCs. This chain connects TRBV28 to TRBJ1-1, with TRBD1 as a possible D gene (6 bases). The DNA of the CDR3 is TGTGCCAGCTATTGGGGTGGGGGCCCGAACACTGAAGCTTTCTTT. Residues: CASYWGGGPNTEAFF.